The next 9 T cell receptor beta chains were all read from a single sample in a study of blood T cell repertoires in COVID-19. Some clones are missing from TCRdb's copy, which holds only in-frame ones; the method was immunoSEQ multiplex PCR. The sample has approximately 250,000 clones, roughly 88% seen once. Sequencing was done on a sample of PBMCs or T cells enriched from blood (not recorded which). All receptors come from a woman in her forties who had been exposed to COVID-19.

In nucleotides, the CDR3 is TGTGCCAGCAGCTTCCAGGGCAGGGGTACGCAGTATTTT. Translation: CASSFQGRGTQYF. The chain employs TRBV11-1 and TRBJ2-3; D is perhaps TRBD1 (6 bases). This CDR3 comprises 13 residues. Germline V gene sequence: CDR1 SGHAT, CDR2 FQDESV (reference sequence). The V end was cut by 3 bases, the J end by 8 bases, with 12 bases between.

The gene calls are TRBV4-1 and TRBJ1-3; no clear D. The CDR3 covers 15 residues. Germline V gives CDR1 MGHRA, CDR2 YSYEKL. Deletions cut 1 base from V and 4 bases from J, with 11 bases between. The DNA of the CDR3 is TGCGCCAGCAGCCAAGCGAGAGGTCCCGGAAACACCATATATTTT. Translating gives CASSQARGPGNTIYF.

The rearrangement joins TRBV7-3 to TRBJ2-5, with TRBD1 as a possible D gene (6 bases). CDR1 SGHTA and CDR2 FQGTGA come from the germline V gene. The V and J ends lost 4 bases and 3 bases respectively, with 12 bases between them. The CDR3 extends over 14 amino acids. In DNA, the CDR3 is TGTGCCAGCAGCTCCCTAGGACAGAAAGAGACCCAGTACTTC. Translated: CASSSLGQKETQYF.

The chain recombines TRBV4-3 with TRBJ1-1; D is perhaps TRBD1 (6 bases). V was pared by 0 bases and J by 5 bases, with 13 bases between. CDR1 and CDR2 from the germline V gene are LGHNA and YSLEER. This CDR3 spans 15 amino acids. This CDR3 reads CASSQDRTGKTEAFF. CDR3 coding DNA: TGCGCCAGCAGCCAAGATCGAACAGGGAAAACTGAAGCTTTCTTT.

To note about this clone: The junction and the germline gene differ at one end; a read error may be behind it. This chain joins TRBV5-1 and TRBJ1-4; TRBD1 agrees at 10 bases. The germline CDR1 and CDR2 sequences are SGHRS and YFSETQ. The CDR3 totals 16 residues. The CDR3, as DNA: TGTGCCAGCAGTCGACAGGGGGCGGACGTAAACGAAAAACTGTTTTTT. This gives the protein CASSRQGADVNEKLFF.

J is TRBJ2-3 and V is TRBV15, with a weak D call TRBD1 (5 bases). Trimming took 9 bases from V and 0 from J, leaving 16 bases between them. The CDR3 has 15 residues. CDR1 LNHNV and CDR2 YYDKDF come from the germline V gene (reference sequence). CDR3 nucleotides: TGTGCCACGGGAAGGGGCTTGTCGAGCACAGATACGCAGTATTTT. Translating gives CATGRGLSSTDTQYF.

V is TRBV29-1 and J is TRBJ1-2, with TRBD1 matching 7 bases. V shed 7 bases, J shed 8 bases, and the junction held 10 bases outside the gene matches. Looked up from germline, CDR1 is SQVTM and CDR2 is ANQGSEA. CDR3 size: 12 residues. The CDR3, as DNA: TGCAGCGCTGACAGAGGGGGCCAGGGCTACACCTTC. Amino acid sequence: CSADRGGQGYTF.

J is TRBJ2-7 and V is TRBV6-5; 8 nucleotides align to TRBD1. This CDR3 spans 15 amino acids. The junction had 9 bases not matched to a gene; V was cut back by 6 bases and J by 2 bases. Germline CDR1 and CDR2: MNHEY and SVGAGI. The CDR3 reads CASSPWGQATYEQYF. DNA of the CDR3: TGTGCCAGCAGCCCCTGGGGACAGGCGACCTACGAGCAGTACTTC.

This rearrangement joins TRBV2 to TRBJ2-3; TRBD2 is a possible D gene (6 bases). V was clipped by 4 bases and J by 8 bases, with 22 bases between them. The germline gives CDR1 SNHLY, CDR2 FYNNEI. The CDR3 sequence is 16 residues long. CDR3 region: CASSGGATRAVGTQYF. CDR3 nucleotide sequence: TGTGCCAGCAGTGGCGGGGCGACTCGGGCAGTGGGTACGCAGTATTTT.